This record concerns one T cell receptor (beta chain) sequence. The sample originates from a study of T cells in localized non-small cell lung cancer. The protocol was immunoSEQ multiplex PCR, while the TCRdb copy is restricted to in-frame clones and leaves out a portion. The sample includes some 38,000 clones, roughly 88% of them seen just once. V trimming: 2 bases; J trimming: 5 bases; junction bases outside the gene matches: 6. This CDR3 spans 15 amino acids. CDR1 is MNHEY and CDR2 is SMNVEV in the germline V gene (reference sequence). The sequencing here drew on peripheral blood mononuclear cells, taken before any cancer treatment. The sequence was collected from a male donor aged 60 or over with stage II lung adenocarcinoma. The V gene is TRBV27, the J gene TRBJ1-1; 9 nucleotides align to TRBD1. The CDR3 sequence: CASSLGGQGWTEAFF. CDR3 DNA: TGTGCCAGCAGTTTAGGGGGACAGGGCTGGACTGAAGCTTTCTTT.